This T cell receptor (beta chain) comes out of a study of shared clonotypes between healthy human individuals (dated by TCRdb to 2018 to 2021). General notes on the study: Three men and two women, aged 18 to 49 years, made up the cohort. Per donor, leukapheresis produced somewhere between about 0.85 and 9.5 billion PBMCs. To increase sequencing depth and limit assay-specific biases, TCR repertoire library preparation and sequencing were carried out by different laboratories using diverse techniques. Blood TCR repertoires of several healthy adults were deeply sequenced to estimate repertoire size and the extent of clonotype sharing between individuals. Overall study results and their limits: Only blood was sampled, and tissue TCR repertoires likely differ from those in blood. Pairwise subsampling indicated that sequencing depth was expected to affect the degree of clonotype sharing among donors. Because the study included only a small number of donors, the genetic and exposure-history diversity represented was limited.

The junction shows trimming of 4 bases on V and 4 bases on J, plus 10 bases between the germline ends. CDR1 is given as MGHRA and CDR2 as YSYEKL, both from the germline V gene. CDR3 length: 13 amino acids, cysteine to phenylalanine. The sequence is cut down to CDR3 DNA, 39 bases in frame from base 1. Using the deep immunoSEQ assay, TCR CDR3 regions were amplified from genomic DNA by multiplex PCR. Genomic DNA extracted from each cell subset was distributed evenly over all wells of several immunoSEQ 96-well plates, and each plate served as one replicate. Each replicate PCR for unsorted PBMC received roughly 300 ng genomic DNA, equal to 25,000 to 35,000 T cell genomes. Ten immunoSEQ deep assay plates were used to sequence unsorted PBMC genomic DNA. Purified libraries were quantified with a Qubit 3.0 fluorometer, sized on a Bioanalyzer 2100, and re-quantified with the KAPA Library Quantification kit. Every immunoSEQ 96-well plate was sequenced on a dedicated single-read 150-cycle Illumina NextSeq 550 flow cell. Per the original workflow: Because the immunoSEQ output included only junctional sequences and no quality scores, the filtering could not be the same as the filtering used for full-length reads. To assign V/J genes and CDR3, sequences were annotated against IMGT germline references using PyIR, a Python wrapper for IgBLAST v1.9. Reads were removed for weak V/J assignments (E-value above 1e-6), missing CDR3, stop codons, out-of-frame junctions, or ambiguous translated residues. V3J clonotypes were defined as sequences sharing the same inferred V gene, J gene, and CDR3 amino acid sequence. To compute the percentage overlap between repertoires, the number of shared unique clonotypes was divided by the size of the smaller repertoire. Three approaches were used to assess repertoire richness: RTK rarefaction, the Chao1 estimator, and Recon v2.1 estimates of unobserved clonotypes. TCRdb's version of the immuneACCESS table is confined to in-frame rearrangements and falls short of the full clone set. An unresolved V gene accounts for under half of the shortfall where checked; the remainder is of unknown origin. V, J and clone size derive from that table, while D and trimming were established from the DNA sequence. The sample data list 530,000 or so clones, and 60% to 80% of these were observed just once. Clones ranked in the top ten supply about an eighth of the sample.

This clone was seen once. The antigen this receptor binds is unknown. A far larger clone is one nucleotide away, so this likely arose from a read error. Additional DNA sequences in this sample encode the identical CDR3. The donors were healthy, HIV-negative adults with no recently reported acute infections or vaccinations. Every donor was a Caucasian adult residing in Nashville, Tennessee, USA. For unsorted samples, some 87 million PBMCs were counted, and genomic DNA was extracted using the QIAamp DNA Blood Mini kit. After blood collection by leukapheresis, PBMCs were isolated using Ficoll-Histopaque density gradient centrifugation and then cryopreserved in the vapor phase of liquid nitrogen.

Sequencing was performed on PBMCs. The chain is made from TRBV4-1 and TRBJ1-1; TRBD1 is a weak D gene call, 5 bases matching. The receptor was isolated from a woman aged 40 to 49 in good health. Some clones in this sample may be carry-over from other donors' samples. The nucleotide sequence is TGCGCCAGCAGCCGAGGACAAAGCACTGAAGCTTTCTTT. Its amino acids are CASSRGQSTEAFF.